This entry concerns a single T cell receptor (beta chain). What it binds is not known. V lost 4 bases and J lost 2; bases outside the gene matches: 5. The germline V gene encodes CDR1 MNHEY and CDR2 SVGAGI. The CDR3 sequence is 16 residues long. The primer mix had 60 Vbeta and 13 Jbeta primers. The assay was immunoSEQ multiplex PCR, and TCRdb's table has in-frame clones only and misses some. This sample carries roughly 100,000 clones, about two thirds of them seen once, and the ten largest clones take 2.8%. This sample was taken from a study of cytomegalovirus exposure and HLA in healthy donors. Regarding the study as a whole: An analysis that was carried out later associated 16,951 TCR beta sequences with HLA alleles at 0.05 false discovery rate. TCR association rates varied by HLA locus in a later analysis, with DRB1 highest and HLA-C lowest.

The V gene is TRBV6-5, the J gene TRBJ2-7; 13 positions agree with TRBD2. The sequence was collected from a female donor in good health and CMV-seronegative. The sequencing input was PBMCs. CDR3 DNA: TGTGCCAGCAGTTCGGAGGGACTAGCGGGACCCTACGAGCAGTACTTC. It encodes CASSSEGLAGPYEQYF.